The clone carrying this T cell receptor beta chain was observed at least ten times. The antigen remains undetermined. These data originate in a study of CD8 T cells in ankylosing spondylitis. Findings and caveats of the study: Seemingly characteristic of ankylosing spondylitis blood was a TCR beta motif consisting of roughly 8 highly homologous variants.

The CDR3 is 14 residues long. V was shortened by 7 bases and J by 4 bases, with 16 bases between the two germline ends. Germline-derived CDR1 and CDR2 are MDHEN and SYDVKM. Each CDR3 protein gets one entry after TCRdb re-called the 5' RACE reads with MiXCR. Among 150,000 to 200,000 distinct CDR3 sequences listed, 11% were seen once. Source material: blood, either unsorted or a sorted T cell fraction (not recorded which). The receptor comes from a male donor with ankylosing spondylitis or in good health (not recorded which). This chain links TRBV28 with TRBJ1-2; D not certain. CDR3 DNA: TGTGCCAGCACCTTTTCGGGAATAGGCTATGGCTACACCTTC. Encoded protein: CASTFSGIGYGYTF.